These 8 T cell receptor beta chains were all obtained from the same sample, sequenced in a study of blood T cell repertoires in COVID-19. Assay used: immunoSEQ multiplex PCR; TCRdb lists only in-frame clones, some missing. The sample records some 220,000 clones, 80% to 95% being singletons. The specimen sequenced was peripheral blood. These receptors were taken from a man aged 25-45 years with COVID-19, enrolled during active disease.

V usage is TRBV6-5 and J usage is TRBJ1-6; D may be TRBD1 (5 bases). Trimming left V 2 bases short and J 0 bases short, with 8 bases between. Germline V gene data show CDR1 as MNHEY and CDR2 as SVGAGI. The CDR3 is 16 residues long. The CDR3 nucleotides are TGTGCCAGCAGTTACCGGGGGAGCTCCTATAATTCACCCCTCCACTTT. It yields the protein CASSYRGSSYNSPLHF.

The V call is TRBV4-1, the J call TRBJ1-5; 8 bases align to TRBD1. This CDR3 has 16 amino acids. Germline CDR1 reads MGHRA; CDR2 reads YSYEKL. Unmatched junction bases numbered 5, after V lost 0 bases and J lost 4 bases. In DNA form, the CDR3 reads TGCGCCAGCAGCCAAGATGGGACAGGCGGGAATCAGCCCCAGCATTTT. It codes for CASSQDGTGGNQPQHF.

CDR3 amino acids: CASSDRLVLGETQYF. In DNA, the CDR3 is TGTGCCAGCAGTGACCGACTTGTCCTTGGGGAGACCCAGTACTTC. This sequence joins TRBV2 and TRBJ2-5; D is unresolved. The CDR3 is made up of 15 amino acids. The V end lost 3 bases, the J end lost 5 bases, and 16 bases lay between the germline ends. Germline V gene sequence: CDR1 SNHLY, CDR2 FYNNEI.

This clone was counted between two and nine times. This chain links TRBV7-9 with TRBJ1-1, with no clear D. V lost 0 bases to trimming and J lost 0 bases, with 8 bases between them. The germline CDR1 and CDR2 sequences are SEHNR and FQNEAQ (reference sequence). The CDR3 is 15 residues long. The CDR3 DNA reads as TGTGCCAGCAGCTTAGCCCTCGGGGTGAACACTGAAGCTTTCTTT. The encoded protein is CASSLALGVNTEAFF.

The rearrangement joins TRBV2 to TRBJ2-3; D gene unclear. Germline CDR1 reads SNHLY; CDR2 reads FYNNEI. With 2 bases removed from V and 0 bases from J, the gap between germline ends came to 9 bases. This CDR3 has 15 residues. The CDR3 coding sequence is TGTGCCAGCAGTGAACTACCTCTAAGCACAGATACGCAGTATTTT. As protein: CASSELPLSTDTQYF.

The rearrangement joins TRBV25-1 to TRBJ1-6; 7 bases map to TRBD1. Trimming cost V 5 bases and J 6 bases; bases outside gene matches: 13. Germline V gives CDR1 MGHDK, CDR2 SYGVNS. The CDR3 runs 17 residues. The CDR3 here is CASSTDLAGGTNSPLHF. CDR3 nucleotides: TGTGCCAGCAGTACGGACTTGGCAGGGGGGACTAATTCACCCCTCCACTTT. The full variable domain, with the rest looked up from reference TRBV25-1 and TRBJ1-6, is EADIYQTPRYLVIGTGKKITLECSQTMGHDKMYWYQQDPGMELHLIHYSYGVNSTEKGDLSSESTVSRIRTEHFPLTLESARPSHTSQYLCASSTDLAGGTNSPLHFGNGTRLTVT.

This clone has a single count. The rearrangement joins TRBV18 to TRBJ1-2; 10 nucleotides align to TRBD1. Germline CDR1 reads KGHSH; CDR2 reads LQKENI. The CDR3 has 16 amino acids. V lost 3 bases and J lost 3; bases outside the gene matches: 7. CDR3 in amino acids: CASSPPGQGSDYGYTF. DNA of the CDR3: TGTGCCAGCTCACCTCCGGGACAGGGGTCGGACTATGGCTACACCTTC.

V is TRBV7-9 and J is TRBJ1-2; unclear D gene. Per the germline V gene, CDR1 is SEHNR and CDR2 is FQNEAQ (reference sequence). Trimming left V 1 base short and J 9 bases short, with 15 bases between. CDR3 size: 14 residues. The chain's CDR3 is CASSLGTALSSYTF. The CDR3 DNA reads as TGTGCCAGCAGCTTAGGTACAGCCCTCTCGAGCTACACCTTC.